This T cell receptor beta chain stems from a study of early T cells in non-severe SARS-CoV-2 infection. This clonotype showed up many times. Molecules of cDNA were individually given unique molecular identifiers that were attached to them. MiXCR, applied by TCRdb to the 5' RACE reads, yields one record per CDR3 protein. Here the sample spans approximately 15,000 distinct CDR3 sequences, more than 5.5% being singletons. Germline assignment: CDR1 LNHDA and CDR2 SQIVND (reference sequence). This CDR3 is 12 amino acids long. Trimming took off 6 bases at V and 7 bases at J, with 12 bases between the two ends.

The chain couples TRBV19 to TRBJ2-5, with unresolved D. Sequenced here: whole blood, sampled at baseline. This receptor was obtained from an adult who was a healthcare worker with PCR-confirmed SARS-CoV-2 infection or an uninfected control (not recorded which). CDR3 DNA sequence: TGTGCCAGTAGGGGGTCTAGGGTGACCCAGTACTTC. Its translation: CASRGSRVTQYF.